This TCR beta chain was obtained from a study of blood T cells in healthy people across ages. Study outcomes and limitations: Per-million-T-cell TCR beta diversity fell roughly linearly with age.

A second roughly 7 to 11 cycle PCR used barcoded and J-beta primers. Each TCR beta cDNA got a 12-nucleotide random molecular identifier. TCRdb ran MiXCR on the 5' RACE reads and lists one entry per CDR3 protein. Here the sample spans about 1,500,000 distinct CDR3 sequences, approximately 28% being singletons. Comment on this clonotype: Its antigen is undetermined.

V dropped 6 bases and J dropped 11 bases, with 25 bases sitting between them. Looked up from germline, CDR1 is KGHSH and CDR2 is LQKENI. The CDR3 loop spans 15 amino acids. The receptor's source is a woman between 25 and 40 years old in good health. The chain is built from TRBV18 and TRBJ2-5; weak D call: TRBD1 (5 bases). Sequencing was performed on blood. CDR3 residues: CASSLTVSSYNEQYF. Here the CDR3 DNA reads TGTGCCAGCTCCCTGACAGTAAGCTCCTACAATGAGCAGTACTTC.